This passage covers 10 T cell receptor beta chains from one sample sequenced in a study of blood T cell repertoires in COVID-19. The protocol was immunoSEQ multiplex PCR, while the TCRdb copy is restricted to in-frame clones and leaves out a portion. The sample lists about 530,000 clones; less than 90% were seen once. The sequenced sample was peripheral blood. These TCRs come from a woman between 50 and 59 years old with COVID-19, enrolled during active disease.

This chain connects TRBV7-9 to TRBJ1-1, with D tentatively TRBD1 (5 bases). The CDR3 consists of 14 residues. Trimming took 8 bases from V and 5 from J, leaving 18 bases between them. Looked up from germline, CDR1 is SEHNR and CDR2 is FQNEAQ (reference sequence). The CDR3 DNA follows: TGTGCCAGCGGGACTGACCCACCGTTAACTGAAGCTTTCTTT. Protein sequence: CASGTDPPLTEAFF.

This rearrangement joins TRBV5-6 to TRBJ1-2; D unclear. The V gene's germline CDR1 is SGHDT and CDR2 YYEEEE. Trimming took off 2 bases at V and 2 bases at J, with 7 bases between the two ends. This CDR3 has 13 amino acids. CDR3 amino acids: CASSLKSNYGYTF. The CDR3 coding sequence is TGTGCCAGCAGCTTAAAATCAAACTATGGCTACACCTTC.

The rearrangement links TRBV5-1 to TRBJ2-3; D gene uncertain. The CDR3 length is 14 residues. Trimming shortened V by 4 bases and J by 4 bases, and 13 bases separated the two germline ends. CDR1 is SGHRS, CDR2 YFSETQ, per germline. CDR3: CASSLGPTADTQYF. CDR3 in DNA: TGCGCCAGCAGCCTGGGCCCAACGGCAGATACGCAGTATTTT.

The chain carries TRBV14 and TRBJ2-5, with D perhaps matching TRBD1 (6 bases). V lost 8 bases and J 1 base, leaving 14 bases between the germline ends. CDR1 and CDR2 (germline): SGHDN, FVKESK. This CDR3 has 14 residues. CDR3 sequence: CASSQGYSQETQYF. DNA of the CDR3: TGTGCCAGCTCTCAGGGGTATTCCCAAGAGACCCAGTACTTC.

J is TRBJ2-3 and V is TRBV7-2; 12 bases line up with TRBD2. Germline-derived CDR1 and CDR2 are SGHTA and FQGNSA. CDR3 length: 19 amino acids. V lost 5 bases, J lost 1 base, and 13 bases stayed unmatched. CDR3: CASSQPSGGAESGTDTQYF. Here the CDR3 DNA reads TGTGCCAGCAGCCAACCTAGCGGGGGGGCCGAGTCAGGCACAGATACGCAGTATTTT.

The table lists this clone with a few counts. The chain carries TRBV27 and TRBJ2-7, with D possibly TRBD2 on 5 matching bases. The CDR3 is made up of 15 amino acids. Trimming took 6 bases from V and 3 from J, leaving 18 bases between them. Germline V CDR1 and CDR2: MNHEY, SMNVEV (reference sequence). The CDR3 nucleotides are TGTGCCAGCAGATCCCTCGGGCAGGAGGTCTACGAGCAGTACTTC. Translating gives CASRSLGQEVYEQYF.

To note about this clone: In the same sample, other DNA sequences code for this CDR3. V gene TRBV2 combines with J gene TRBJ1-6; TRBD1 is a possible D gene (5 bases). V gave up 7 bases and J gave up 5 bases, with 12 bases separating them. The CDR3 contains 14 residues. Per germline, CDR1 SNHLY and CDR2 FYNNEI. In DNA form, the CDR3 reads TGTGCCAGCAACCAAGGGGCGGATAATTCACCCCTCCACTTT. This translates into CASNQGADNSPLHF.

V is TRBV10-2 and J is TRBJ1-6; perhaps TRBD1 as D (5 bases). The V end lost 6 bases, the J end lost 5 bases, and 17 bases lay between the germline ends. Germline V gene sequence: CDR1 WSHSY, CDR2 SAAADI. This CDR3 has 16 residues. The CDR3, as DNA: TGCGCCAGCAGGGGTGCGACAGTGACCCATAATTCACCCCTCCACTTT. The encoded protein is CASRGATVTHNSPLHF.

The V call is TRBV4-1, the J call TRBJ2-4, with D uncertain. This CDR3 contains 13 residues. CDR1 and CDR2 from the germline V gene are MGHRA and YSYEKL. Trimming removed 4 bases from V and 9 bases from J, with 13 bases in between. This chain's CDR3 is CASSPTGLGIQYF. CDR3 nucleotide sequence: TGCGCCAGCAGCCCTACGGGTTTGGGCATTCAGTACTTC.

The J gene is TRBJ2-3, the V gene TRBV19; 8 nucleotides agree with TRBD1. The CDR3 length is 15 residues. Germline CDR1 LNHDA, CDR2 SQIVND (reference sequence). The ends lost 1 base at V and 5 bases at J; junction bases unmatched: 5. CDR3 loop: CASSIGGTGRDTQYF. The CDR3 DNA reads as TGTGCCAGTAGTATAGGCGGGACAGGTAGAGATACGCAGTATTTT. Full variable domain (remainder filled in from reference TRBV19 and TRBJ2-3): DGGITQSPKYLFRKEGQNVTLSCEQNLNHDAMYWYRQDPGQGLRLIYYSQIVNDFQKGDIAEGYSVSREKKESFPLTVTSAQKNPTAFYLCASSIGGTGRDTQYFGPGTRLTVL.